This T cell receptor beta chain was recorded in a study of response to subunit inactivated influenza vaccine. Study-level points and caveats: The study's authors posited that every seasonal influenza vaccination enlists few new T cells.

TCRdb processed the RT-PCR reads anew with MiXCR; each CDR3 protein has one entry. The data hold some 800,000 distinct CDR3 sequences, with over 20% observed a single time. The CDR3 has 15 amino acids. The ends lost 5 bases at V and 4 bases at J; junction bases unmatched: 9. This clonotype came up a few times. The target antigen is unknown. The origin of this receptor is a man aged 50 or older who received an inactivated influenza vaccine. The sample here was PBMCs from blood, taken around 5 days after vaccination. The V and J genes are TRBV12-3 or TRBV12-4 and TRBJ1-2; 8 nucleotides match TRBD1. The CDR3 spells CASSAQGAAFYGYTF. The DNA of the CDR3 is TGTGCCAGCAGTGCCCAGGGGGCTGCGTTCTATGGCTACACCTTC.